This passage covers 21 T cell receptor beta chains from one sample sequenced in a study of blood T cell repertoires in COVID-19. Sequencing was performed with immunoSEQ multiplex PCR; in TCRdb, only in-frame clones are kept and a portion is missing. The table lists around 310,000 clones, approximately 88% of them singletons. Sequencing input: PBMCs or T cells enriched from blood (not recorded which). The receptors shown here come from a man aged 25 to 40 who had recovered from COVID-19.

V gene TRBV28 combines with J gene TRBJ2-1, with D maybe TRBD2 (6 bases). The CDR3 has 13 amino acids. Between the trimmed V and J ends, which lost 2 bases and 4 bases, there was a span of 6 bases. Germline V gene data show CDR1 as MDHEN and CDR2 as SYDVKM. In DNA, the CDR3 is TGTGCCAGCAGTTTAGGGACTTACAATGAGCAGTTCTTC. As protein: CASSLGTYNEQFF.

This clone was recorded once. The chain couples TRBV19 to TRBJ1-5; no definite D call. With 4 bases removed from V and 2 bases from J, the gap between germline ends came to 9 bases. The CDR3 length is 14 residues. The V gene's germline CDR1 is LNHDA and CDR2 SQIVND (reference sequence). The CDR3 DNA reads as TGTGCCAGTAGTACGGGGTTTGGCAATCAGCCCCAGCATTTT. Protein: CASSTGFGNQPQHF.

DNA for the CDR3: TGCGCCAGCAGCTTGGAGGGAGAGTCCACCGGGGAGCTGTTTTTT. Residues: CASSLEGESTGELFF. The chain has TRBV5-1 and TRBJ2-2, with a tentative D call TRBD2 (5 bases). The length of the CDR3 is 15 residues. CDR1 and CDR2 from the germline V gene are SGHRS and YFSETQ. V gave up 0 bases and J gave up 4 bases, with 10 bases separating them.

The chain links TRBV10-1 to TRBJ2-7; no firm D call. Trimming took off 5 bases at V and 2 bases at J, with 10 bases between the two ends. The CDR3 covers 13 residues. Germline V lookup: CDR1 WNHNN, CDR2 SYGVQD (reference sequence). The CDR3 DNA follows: TGCGCCAGCAGTCAAGACTCTGCCTACGAGCAGTACTTC. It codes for CASSQDSAYEQYF.

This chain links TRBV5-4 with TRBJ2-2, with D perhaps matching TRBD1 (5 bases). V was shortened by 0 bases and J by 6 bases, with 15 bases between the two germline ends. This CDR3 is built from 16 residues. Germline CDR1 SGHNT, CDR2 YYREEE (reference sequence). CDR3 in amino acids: CASSLAGKGAPGELFF. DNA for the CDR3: TGTGCCAGCAGCTTGGCCGGAAAAGGGGCCCCCGGGGAGCTGTTTTTT.

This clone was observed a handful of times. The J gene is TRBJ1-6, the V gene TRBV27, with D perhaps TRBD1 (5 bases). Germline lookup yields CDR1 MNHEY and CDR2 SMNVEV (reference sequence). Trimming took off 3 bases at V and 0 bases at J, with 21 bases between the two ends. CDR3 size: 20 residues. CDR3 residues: CASSFAVGRVGLSYNSPLHF. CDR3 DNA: TGTGCCAGCAGTTTTGCGGTGGGCAGAGTGGGGCTCTCCTATAATTCACCCCTCCACTTT.

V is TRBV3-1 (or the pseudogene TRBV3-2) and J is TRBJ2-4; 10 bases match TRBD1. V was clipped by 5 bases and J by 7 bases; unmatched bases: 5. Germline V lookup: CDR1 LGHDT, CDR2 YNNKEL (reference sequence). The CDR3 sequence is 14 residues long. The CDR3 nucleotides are TGTGCCAGCAGCGCCGGGACAGGGGACAACATTCAGTACTTC. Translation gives CASSAGTGDNIQYF.

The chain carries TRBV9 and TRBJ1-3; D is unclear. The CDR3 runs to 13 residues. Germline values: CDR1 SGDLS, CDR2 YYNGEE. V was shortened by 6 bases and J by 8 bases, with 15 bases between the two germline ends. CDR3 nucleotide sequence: TGTGCCAGCAAAAGCGGTATGGGAGACACCATATATTTT. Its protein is CASKSGMGDTIYF.

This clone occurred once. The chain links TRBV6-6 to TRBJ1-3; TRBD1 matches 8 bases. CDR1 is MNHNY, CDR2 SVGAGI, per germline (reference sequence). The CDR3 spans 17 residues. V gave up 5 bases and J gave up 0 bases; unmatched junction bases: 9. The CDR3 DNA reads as TGTGCCAGCAGTCTTCGGGACAGGACCAGCTCTGGAAACACCATATATTTT. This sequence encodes CASSLRDRTSSGNTIYF.

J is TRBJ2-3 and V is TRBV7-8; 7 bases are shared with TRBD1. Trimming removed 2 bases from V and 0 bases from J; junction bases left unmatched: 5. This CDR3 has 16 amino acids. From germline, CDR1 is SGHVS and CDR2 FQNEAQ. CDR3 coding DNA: TGTGCCAGCAGCTTATGGAACAGGGGCAGCACAGATACGCAGTATTTT. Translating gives CASSLWNRGSTDTQYF.

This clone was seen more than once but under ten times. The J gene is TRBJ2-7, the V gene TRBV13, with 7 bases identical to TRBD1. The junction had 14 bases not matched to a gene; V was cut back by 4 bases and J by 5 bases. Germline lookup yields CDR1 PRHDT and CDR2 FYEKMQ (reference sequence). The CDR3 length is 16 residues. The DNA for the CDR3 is TGTGCCAGCAGCTACTCTACAGGGGATCTACCCCACGAGCAGTACTTC. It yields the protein CASSYSTGDLPHEQYF.

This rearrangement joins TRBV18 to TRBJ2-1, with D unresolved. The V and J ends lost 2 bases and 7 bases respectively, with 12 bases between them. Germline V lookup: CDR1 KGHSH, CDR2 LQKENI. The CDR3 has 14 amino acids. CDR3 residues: CASSPMSFLNEQFF. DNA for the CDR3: TGTGCCAGCTCACCAATGAGTTTTCTTAATGAGCAGTTCTTC.

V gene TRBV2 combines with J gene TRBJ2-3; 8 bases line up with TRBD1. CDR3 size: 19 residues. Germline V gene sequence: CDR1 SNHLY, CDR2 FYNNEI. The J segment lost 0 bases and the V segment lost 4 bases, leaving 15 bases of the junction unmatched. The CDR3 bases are TGTGCCAGCAGTGTTCAGGGACCGGGACAGGCGACAAGCACAGATACGCAGTATTTT. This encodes CASSVQGPGQATSTDTQYF. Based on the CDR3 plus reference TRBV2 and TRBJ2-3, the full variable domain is EPEVTQTPSHQVTQMGQEVILRCVPISNHLYFYWYRQILGQKVEFLVSFYNNEISEKSEIFDDQFSVERPDGSNFTLKIRSTKLEDSAMYFCASSVQGPGQATSTDTQYFGPGTRLTVL.

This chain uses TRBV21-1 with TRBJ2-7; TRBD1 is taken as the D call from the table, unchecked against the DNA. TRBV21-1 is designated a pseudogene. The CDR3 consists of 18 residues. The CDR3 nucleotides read TGTGCCAGCAGCAATAATCGCCGACAGGGATTCTGGTCCTACGAGCAGTACTTC. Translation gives CASSNNRRQGFWSYEQYF.

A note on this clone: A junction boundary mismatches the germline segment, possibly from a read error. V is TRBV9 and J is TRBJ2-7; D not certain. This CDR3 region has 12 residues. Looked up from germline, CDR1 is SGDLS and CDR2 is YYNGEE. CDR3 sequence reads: CASSVGSSEQYF. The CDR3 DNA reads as TGTGCCAGCAGCGTAGGTTCCTCCGAGCAGTACTTC.

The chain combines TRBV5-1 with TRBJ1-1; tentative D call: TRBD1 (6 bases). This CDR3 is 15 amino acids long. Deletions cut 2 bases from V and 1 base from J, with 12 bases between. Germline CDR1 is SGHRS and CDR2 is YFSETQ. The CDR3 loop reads CASSFDGQPNTEAFF. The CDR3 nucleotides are TGCGCCAGCAGCTTCGACGGACAGCCGAACACTGAAGCTTTCTTT.

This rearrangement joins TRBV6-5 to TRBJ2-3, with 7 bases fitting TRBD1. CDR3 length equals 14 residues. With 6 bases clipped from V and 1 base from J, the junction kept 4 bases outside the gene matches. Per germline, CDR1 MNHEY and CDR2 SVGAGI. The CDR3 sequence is CASRAGTGTDTQYF. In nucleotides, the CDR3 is TGTGCCAGCAGGGCCGGGACAGGCACAGATACGCAGTATTTT.

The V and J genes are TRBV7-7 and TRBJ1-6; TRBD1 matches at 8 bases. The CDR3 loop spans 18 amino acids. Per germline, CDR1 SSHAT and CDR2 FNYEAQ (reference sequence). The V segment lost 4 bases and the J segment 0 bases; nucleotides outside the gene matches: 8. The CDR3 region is CASSSTGQGGSYNSPLHF. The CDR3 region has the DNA TGTGCCAGCAGCTCGACCGGACAGGGCGGCTCCTATAATTCACCCCTCCACTTT.

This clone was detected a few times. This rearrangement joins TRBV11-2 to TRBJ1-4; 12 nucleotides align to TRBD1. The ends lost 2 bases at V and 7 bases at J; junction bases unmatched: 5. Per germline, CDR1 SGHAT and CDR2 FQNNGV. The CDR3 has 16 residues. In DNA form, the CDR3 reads TGTGCCAGCAGCTTAAATTCGGGACAGGGGGCTGAAAAACTGTTTTTT. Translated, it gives CASSLNSGQGAEKLFF.

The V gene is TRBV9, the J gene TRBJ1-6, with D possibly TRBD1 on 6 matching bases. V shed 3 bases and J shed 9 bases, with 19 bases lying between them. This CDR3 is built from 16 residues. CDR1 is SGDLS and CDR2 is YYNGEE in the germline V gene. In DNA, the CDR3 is TGTGCCAGCAGCGAGTTTAAGGACAGTAAGATTTCACCCCTCCACTTT. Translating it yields CASSEFKDSKISPLHF.

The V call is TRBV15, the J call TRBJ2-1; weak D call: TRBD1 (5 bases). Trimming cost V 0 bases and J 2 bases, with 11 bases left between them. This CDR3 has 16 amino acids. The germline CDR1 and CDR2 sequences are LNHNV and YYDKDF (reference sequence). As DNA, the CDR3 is TGTGCCACCAGCAGAGATAGGGGTAGTCCCTACAATGAGCAGTTCTTC. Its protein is CATSRDRGSPYNEQFF. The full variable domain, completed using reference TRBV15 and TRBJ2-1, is DAMVIQNPRYQVTQFGKPVTLSCSQTLNHNVMYWYQQKSSQAPKLLFHYYDKDFNNEADTPDNFQSRRPNTSFCFLDIRSPGLGDTAMYLCATSRDRGSPYNEQFFGPGTRLTVL.